These 6 T cell receptor beta chains came from one sample sequenced in a study of blood T cells in healthy people across ages. Then a second PCR, running about 6 to 11 cycles, was carried out with a sample-barcoded 5' primer and a J-beta primer mix. TCRdb independently ran MiXCR on the 5' RACE reads; one entry per CDR3 protein. The table lists around 780,000 distinct CDR3 sequences, 25% to 30% of them singletons. The sample also formed part of further work on T cells of mothers and their children.

The sequenced material came from blood. These receptor sequences come from a boy aged 5-17 years in good health.

This clonotype came up a few times. CDR3 in amino acids: CASSLRNRDSHSPLHF. CDR3 coding DNA: TGTGCCAGCAGCCTCCGGAATCGGGACAGCCATTCACCCCTCCACTTT. The chain has TRBV6-6 and TRBJ1-6, with TRBD1 matching over 7 bases. This CDR3 is 16 amino acids long. CDR1 and CDR2 from the germline V gene are MNHNY and SVGAGI (reference sequence). V gave up 6 bases and J gave up 8 bases; unmatched junction bases: 13.

The chain employs TRBV2 and TRBJ2-1; D is uncertain. Looked up from germline, CDR1 is SNHLY and CDR2 is FYNNEI. Trimming cost V 4 bases and J 6 bases, with 16 bases left between them. CDR3 size: 15 residues. For the CDR3, the DNA is TGTGCCAGCAGTGGTATAGACTCCGTTGGCAATGAGCAGTTCTTC. Translated: CASSGIDSVGNEQFF. The full variable domain, rest sourced from reference TRBV2 and TRBJ2-1, is EPEVTQTPSHQVTQMGQEVILRCVPISNHLYFYWYRQILGQKVEFLVSFYNNEISEKSEIFDDQFSVERPDGSNFTLKIRSTKLEDSAMYFCASSGIDSVGNEQFFGPGTRLTVL.

This clonotype has just a few counts. This chain joins TRBV5-1 and TRBJ2-6, with D possibly being TRBD2 (6 bases). Germline V gene data show CDR1 as SGHRS and CDR2 as YFSETQ. The CDR3 consists of 16 residues. V was clipped by 3 bases and J by 4 bases, with 14 bases between them. CDR3 DNA sequence: TGCGCCAGCAGCTCGACTAGGGTATCCGGGGCCAACGTCCTGACTTTC. This codes for CASSSTRVSGANVLTF.

The rearrangement links TRBV5-1 to TRBJ1-1, with D perhaps TRBD1 (5 bases). This CDR3 comprises 13 residues. CDR1 and CDR2 from the germline V gene are SGHRS and YFSETQ. The ends were cut back, 4 bases at V and 4 bases at J, with 11 bases in the middle. The CDR3 loop reads CASSGAGGTEAFF. The CDR3 bases are TGCGCCAGCAGCGGGGCTGGGGGCACTGAAGCTTTCTTT. The variable domain in full, completed from reference TRBV5-1 and TRBJ1-1, reads KAGVTQTPRYLIKTRGQQVTLSCSPISGHRSVSWYQQTPGQGLQFLFEYFSETQRNKGNFPGRFSGRQFSNSRSEMNVSTLELGDSALYLCASSGAGGTEAFFGQGTRLTVV.

The chain employs TRBV24-1 and TRBJ2-1; 10 nucleotides match TRBD2. CDR3 length equals 15 residues. Trimming cost V 9 bases and J 7 bases; bases outside gene matches: 11. Germline V gene lookup returns CDR1 KGHDR and CDR2 SFDVKD. CDR3 loop: CATQGEAGGRNEQFF. The CDR3 nucleotides are TGTGCCACCCAGGGTGAAGCGGGGGGGAGGAATGAGCAGTTCTTC.

This clonotype has only a few counts. J is TRBJ1-6 and V is TRBV27; D unresolved. The CDR3 spans 15 residues. Trimming left V 6 bases short and J 13 bases short, with 22 bases between. Germline-derived CDR1 and CDR2 are MNHEY and SMNVEV (reference sequence). The chain's CDR3 is CASSSKIRALSPLHF. The CDR3 DNA reads as TGTGCCAGCAGCTCTAAGATACGAGCCTTATCTCCCCTCCACTTT.